One and the same sample provided the 11 T cell receptor beta chains below, sequenced in a study of Ad26.COV2.S vaccination and SARS-CoV-2 variants. Here immunoSEQ multiplex PCR was the method, and the copy in TCRdb shows in-frame clones only, minus some. The data contain hundreds of thousands of clones, less than 90% of them seen just once; the ten biggest clones take up 6.4%. Treatment defined: about 20 received Ad26.COV2.S at low or high dose, single or two shots; 5 received placebo; per-sample allocation not given. The study sampled participants on day 63 after the first vaccine or placebo injection. The sample consisted of peripheral blood, taken in a trial of Ad26.COV2.S vaccine versus placebo. These receptors originate from a person between 18 and 59 years old who received the Ad26.COV2.S COVID-19 vaccine or a placebo.

V gene TRBV11-3 combines with J gene TRBJ2-1; 10 positions match TRBD2. CDR3 size: 16 residues. Germline V gene lookup returns CDR1 SGHNT and CDR2 YENEEA. The ends lost 1 base at V and 7 bases at J; junction bases unmatched: 7. CDR3 protein: CASSLGTSGAGNEQFF. Here the CDR3 DNA reads TGTGCCAGCAGCTTAGGGACTAGCGGAGCGGGGAATGAGCAGTTCTTC.

In its sample, this clone was seen once. This chain links TRBV7-3 with TRBJ2-3, with 12 bases that match TRBD2. CDR3 length: 15 residues. Germline V gene sequence: CDR1 SGHTA, CDR2 FQGTGA. After removal of 5 bases from V and 4 bases from J, the junction contained 4 bases not matched to a gene. In nucleotides, the CDR3 is TGTGCCAGCAGCCTACTAGCGGGAGGTGCAGATACGCAGTATTTT. It encodes CASSLLAGGADTQYF.

This chain links TRBV4-2 with TRBJ1-4, with D uncertain. Trimming shortened V by 0 bases and J by 10 bases, and 12 bases separated the two germline ends. The germline V gene encodes CDR1 LGHNA and CDR2 YNFKEQ. The length of the CDR3 is 14 residues. As DNA, the CDR3 is TGTGCCAGCAGCCAAGAATTGGCGAGCCGAAAACTGTTTTTT. Translation: CASSQELASRKLFF.

This chain joins TRBV28 and TRBJ2-4, with D maybe TRBD2 (6 bases). The CDR3 is 15 amino acids. The germline gives CDR1 MDHEN, CDR2 SYDVKM. Trimming removed 6 bases from V and 8 bases from J, with 20 bases in between. CDR3 sequence (DNA): TGTGCCAGCAGGGGAGGAGGGCAGGGAATAGACATTCAGTACTTC. Amino acids: CASRGGGQGIDIQYF.

The rearrangement uses TRBV30 and TRBJ2-7; 8 positions agree with TRBD1. J lost 0 bases, V lost 5 bases, and 9 bases had no gene match. The CDR3 totals 15 residues. Germline V lookup: CDR1 GTSNPN, CDR2 SVGIG (reference sequence). The CDR3 reads CAWVPGTGPSYEQYF. The CDR3 region has the DNA TGTGCCTGGGTACCCGGGACAGGTCCCTCCTACGAGCAGTACTTC.

The chain couples TRBV5-6 to TRBJ1-2; TRBD1 aligns across 10 bases. The CDR3 contains 15 residues. V was clipped by 0 bases and J by 5 bases; unmatched bases: 4. From germline, CDR1 is SGHDT and CDR2 YYEEEE. The CDR3 DNA reads as TGTGCCAGCAGCTTGGGGGACAGGGGCCTGTATGGCTACACCTTC. Residues: CASSLGDRGLYGYTF.

The chain couples TRBV11-1 to TRBJ2-6; 7 bases are a match to TRBD1. V trimming: 5 bases; J trimming: 1 base; junction bases outside the gene matches: 5. The germline CDR1 and CDR2 sequences are SGHAT and FQDESV (reference sequence). The CDR3 is made up of 16 amino acids. Written as DNA, the CDR3 is TGTGCCAGCAGCCGAAGACAGGGATCTGGGGCCAACGTCCTGACTTTC. This translates into CASSRRQGSGANVLTF.

The chain links TRBV27 to TRBJ2-6, with D unresolved. Germline lookup yields CDR1 MNHEY and CDR2 SMNVEV (reference sequence). The CDR3 is 13 amino acids. V dropped 8 bases and J dropped 3 bases, with 8 bases sitting between them. This chain's CDR3 is CASARGGANVLTF. The CDR3 DNA follows: TGTGCCAGCGCCCGTGGTGGGGCCAACGTCCTGACTTTC.

About this clone: One end of the junction does not line up with germline, which may come from a read error. The chain has TRBV3-1 (or the pseudogene TRBV3-2) and TRBJ2-7; no definite D call. The germline CDR1 and CDR2 sequences are LGHDT and YNNKEL (reference sequence). This CDR3 region has 12 residues. CDR3 sequence reads: CASSQEGRMGSF. CDR3 DNA: TGTGCCAGCAGCCAAGAGGGTAGAATGGGCAGCTTC.

The rearrangement links TRBV7-9 to TRBJ1-1; D possibly corresponds to TRBD1 (6 bases). V was pared by 7 bases and J by 3 bases, with 12 bases between. Germline CDR1 reads SEHNR; CDR2 reads FQNEAQ (reference sequence). The CDR3 totals 13 residues. The CDR3 protein is CASTETGYTEAFF. The CDR3 DNA reads as TGTGCCAGCACCGAAACAGGGTACACTGAAGCTTTCTTT.

This clone was counted once. The V and J genes are TRBV6-5 and TRBJ2-7; TRBD1 aligns across 7 bases. Germline-derived CDR1 and CDR2 are MNHEY and SVGAGI. J was trimmed by 6 bases and V by 7 bases; bases with no gene match: 15. The CDR3 covers 15 residues. The CDR3 sequence: CASKQDRVWNSEQYF. The CDR3 bases are TGTGCCAGCAAACAAGACAGGGTCTGGAATTCCGAGCAGTACTTC.